These T cell receptor beta chains were read from a single sample in a study of cytomegalovirus exposure and HLA in healthy donors. Profiling relied on immunoSEQ multiplex PCR, and the TCRdb table lists in-frame clones only, not all of them. The listing contains roughly 70,000 clones. The sequenced sample was PBMCs. The origin of the receptors is a middle-aged man in good health and CMV-seronegative. CDR3s include the opening cysteine and the closing phenylalanine or tryptophan. Fields, in order: CDR3 protein, CDR3 DNA, V gene, D gene, J gene, CDR3 length. The D gene is left open where the match is weak.

CDR3aa: CASSRPGQGQEKLFF
CDR3nt: TGTGCCAGCAGCCGACCGGGACAGGGGCAAGAAAAACTGTTTTTT
v_gene: TRBV4-2
d_gene: TRBD1
j_gene: TRBJ1-4
len: 15

CDR3aa: CASSLGLRLQTAYNEQFF
CDR3nt: TGCGCCAGCAGCTTGGGATTGCGTCTCCAGACAGCCTACAATGAGCAGTTCTTC
v_gene: TRBV5-1
d_gene: .
j_gene: TRBJ2-1
len: 18

CDR3aa: CATAWDGAYTQYF
CDR3nt: TGTGCCACCGCGTGGGATGGGGCTTATACGCAGTATTTT
v_gene: TRBV15
d_gene: .
j_gene: TRBJ2-3
len: 13

CDR3aa: CSVVSDREVNTEAFF
CDR3nt: TGCAGCGTTGTCTCGGACAGGGAGGTTAACACTGAAGCTTTCTTT
v_gene: TRBV29-1
d_gene: TRBD1
j_gene: TRBJ1-1
len: 15

CDR3aa: CASRLSLIGRSYEQYF
CDR3nt: TGTGCCAGCAGGTTATCACTAATAGGGAGGTCCTACGAGCAGTACTTC
v_gene: TRBV2
d_gene: .
j_gene: TRBJ2-7
len: 16

CDR3aa: CASSEEAGGAGELFF
CDR3nt: TGTGCCAGCAGTGAAGAGGCGGGGGGGGCCGGGGAGCTGTTTTTT
v_gene: TRBV6-1
d_gene: TRBD2
j_gene: TRBJ2-2
len: 15

CDR3aa: CASSVASKGANNEQFF
CDR3nt: TGTGCCAGCAGCGTAGCGTCGAAGGGGGCCAACAATGAGCAGTTCTTC
v_gene: TRBV9
d_gene: TRBD1
j_gene: TRBJ2-1
len: 16

CDR3aa: CASSRPTGRAPGEQFF
CDR3nt: TGTGCCAGCAGTCGTCCAACAGGGAGGGCCCCCGGGGAGCAGTTCTTC
v_gene: TRBV27
d_gene: .
j_gene: TRBJ2-1
len: 16

CDR3aa: CASSQLGGFGTEAFF
CDR3nt: TGTGCCAGCAGCCAATTAGGAGGATTTGGCACTGAAGCTTTCTTT
v_gene: TRBV9
d_gene: .
j_gene: TRBJ1-1
len: 15

CDR3aa: CASSPQNSYEQYF
CDR3nt: TGTGCCAGCTCACCGCAGAATTCCTACGAGCAGTACTTC
v_gene: TRBV18
d_gene: .
j_gene: TRBJ2-7
len: 13

CDR3aa: CASSVARGKLVDTQYF
CDR3nt: TGTGCCAGCAGTGTTGCGCGGGGGAAGTTAGTAGATACGCAGTATTTT
v_gene: TRBV25-1
d_gene: TRBD2
j_gene: TRBJ2-3
len: 16

CDR3aa: CASSLVGTSDTDTQYF
CDR3nt: TGTGCCAGCAGCTTAGTTGGGACTAGCGACACAGATACGCAGTATTTT
v_gene: TRBV11-2
d_gene: TRBD2
j_gene: TRBJ2-3
len: 16

CDR3aa: CAWNSRVDSPLHF
CDR3nt: TGTGCCTGGAACTCCCGGGTCGATTCACCCCTCCACTTT
v_gene: TRBV30
d_gene: .
j_gene: TRBJ1-6
len: 13

CDR3aa: CAWSVQGPYEQYF
CDR3nt: TGTGCCTGGAGTGTCCAGGGTCCCTACGAGCAGTACTTC
v_gene: TRBV30
d_gene: .
j_gene: TRBJ2-7
len: 13

CDR3aa: CASSPRMGGDEQFF
CDR3nt: TGTGCCAGCAGCCCAAGAATGGGGGGGGATGAGCAGTTCTTC
v_gene: TRBV5-4
d_gene: TRBD2
j_gene: TRBJ2-1
len: 14

CDR3aa: CSVRDRAYGYTF
CDR3nt: TGCAGCGTTAGGGACAGGGCCTATGGCTACACCTTC
v_gene: TRBV29-1
d_gene: TRBD1
j_gene: TRBJ1-2
len: 12

CDR3aa: CASSQDSSRNQPQHF
CDR3nt: TGTGCCAGCAGCCAAGATTCCTCCCGTAATCAGCCCCAGCATTTT
v_gene: TRBV4-2
d_gene: .
j_gene: TRBJ1-5
len: 15

CDR3aa: CASSSQPSQGGEQYF
CDR3nt: TGTGCCAGCAGCTCCCAGCCCAGTCAAGGGGGCGAGCAGTACTTC
v_gene: TRBV5-6
d_gene: .
j_gene: TRBJ2-7
len: 15

CDR3aa: CATSRTDSGANVLTF
CDR3nt: TGTGCCACCAGCAGAACAGACTCTGGGGCCAACGTCCTGACTTTC
v_gene: TRBV15
d_gene: .
j_gene: TRBJ2-6
len: 15

CDR3aa: CASSGRDRGENTIYF
CDR3nt: TGTGCCAGCAGTGGCCGGGACAGGGGAGAAAACACCATATATTTT
v_gene: TRBV25-1
d_gene: TRBD1
j_gene: TRBJ1-3
len: 15

CDR3aa: CSVEDRQGAIDGYTF
CDR3nt: TGCAGCGTTGAAGATCGCCAGGGGGCTATAGATGGCTACACCTTC
v_gene: TRBV29-1
d_gene: TRBD1
j_gene: TRBJ1-2
len: 15

CDR3aa: CASSLDGRGGSDTQYF
CDR3nt: TGCGCCAGCAGCTTGGACGGGCGGGGGGGTTCTGATACGCAGTATTTT
v_gene: TRBV5-1
d_gene: TRBD2
j_gene: TRBJ2-3
len: 16

CDR3aa: CASKGDISTDTQYF
CDR3nt: TGTGCTAGTAAGGGGGACATCAGCACAGATACGCAGTATTTT
v_gene: TRBV12-5
d_gene: .
j_gene: TRBJ2-3
len: 14

CDR3aa: CASSLRLLDSGNTIYF
CDR3nt: TGTGCCAGTAGTCTAAGACTACTTGACTCTGGAAACACCATATATTTT
v_gene: TRBV19
d_gene: .
j_gene: TRBJ1-3
len: 16

CDR3aa: CASSSGPGAGELFF
CDR3nt: TGTGCCAGCAGTTCAGGGCCGGGCGCCGGGGAGCTGTTTTTT
v_gene: TRBV2
d_gene: .
j_gene: TRBJ2-2
len: 14

CDR3aa: CASSSRQGGNEQFF
CDR3nt: TGTGCCAGTAGTTCAAGACAGGGGGGAAATGAGCAGTTCTTC
v_gene: TRBV19
d_gene: TRBD1
j_gene: TRBJ2-1
len: 14

CDR3aa: CASSRKPGNTGELFF
CDR3nt: TGTGCCAGCAGCCGGAAGCCAGGGAACACCGGGGAGCTGTTTTTT
v_gene: TRBV6-5
d_gene: .
j_gene: TRBJ2-2
len: 15

CDR3aa: CASSLLSGGADTQYF
CDR3nt: TGTGCCAGCAGCTTACTTAGCGGGGGCGCAGATACGCAGTATTTT
v_gene: TRBV7-3
d_gene: TRBD2
j_gene: TRBJ2-3
len: 15

CDR3aa: CASSQPRELNTEAFF
CDR3nt: TGCGCCAGCAGCCAACCTCGGGAATTGAACACTGAAGCTTTCTTT
v_gene: TRBV4-1
d_gene: .
j_gene: TRBJ1-1
len: 15

CDR3aa: CASSQDRNRGTDTQYF
CDR3nt: TGCGCCAGCAGCCAAGATCGAAACAGGGGAACAGATACGCAGTATTTT
v_gene: TRBV4-1
d_gene: TRBD1
j_gene: TRBJ2-3
len: 16

CDR3aa: CASGSSYEQYF
CDR3nt: TGTGCCAGCGGCAGCTCCTACGAGCAGTACTTC
v_gene: TRBV6-6
d_gene: .
j_gene: TRBJ2-7
len: 11

CDR3aa: CASSDGLAGENTGELFF
CDR3nt: TGTGCCAGCAGCGACGGTTTAGCGGGGGAGAACACCGGGGAGCTGTTTTTT
v_gene: TRBV9
d_gene: TRBD2
j_gene: TRBJ2-2
len: 17

CDR3aa: CASSQAVARGGVTEAFF
CDR3nt: TGCGCCAGCAGCCAAGCAGTTGCGCGGGGTGGGGTCACTGAAGCTTTCTTT
v_gene: TRBV4-1
d_gene: .
j_gene: TRBJ1-1
len: 17

CDR3aa: CASSEAGGRGADTQYF
CDR3nt: TGTGCCAGCAGTGAAGCAGGGGGAAGAGGGGCAGATACGCAGTATTTT
v_gene: TRBV6-1
d_gene: .
j_gene: TRBJ2-3
len: 16

CDR3aa: CASSSRQVFDEQFF
CDR3nt: TGTGCCAGCAGCTCTCGACAGGTCTTCGATGAGCAGTTCTTC
v_gene: TRBV11-3
d_gene: .
j_gene: TRBJ2-1
len: 14

CDR3aa: CASSPDRGTYTF
CDR3nt: TGCGCCAGCAGCCCGGACAGGGGCACCTACACCTTC
v_gene: TRBV5-1
d_gene: TRBD1
j_gene: TRBJ1-2
len: 12

CDR3aa: CASSSPGQGAETQYF
CDR3nt: TGCGCCAGCAGCAGTCCGGGACAGGGGGCTGAGACCCAGTACTTC
v_gene: TRBV5-1
d_gene: TRBD1
j_gene: TRBJ2-5
len: 15

CDR3aa: CASSPSGTGNTEAFF
CDR3nt: TGTGCCAGCAGCCCCTCCGGGACAGGGAACACTGAAGCTTTCTTT
v_gene: TRBV7-9
d_gene: TRBD1
j_gene: TRBJ1-1
len: 15

CDR3aa: CASSRDRGGNTIYF
CDR3nt: TGTGCCAGCTCTCGTGACAGGGGCGGAAACACCATATATTTT
v_gene: TRBV18
d_gene: TRBD1
j_gene: TRBJ1-3
len: 14

CDR3aa: CASSEGQSGANVLTF
CDR3nt: TGTGCCAGCAGTGAAGGACAATCTGGGGCCAACGTCCTGACTTTC
v_gene: TRBV6-1
d_gene: .
j_gene: TRBJ2-6
len: 15

CDR3aa: CASSLDGTGVGYTF
CDR3nt: TGTGCCAGCAGCTTGGACGGGACAGGCGTTGGCTACACCTTC
v_gene: TRBV5-4
d_gene: TRBD1
j_gene: TRBJ1-2
len: 14

CDR3aa: CASSLNREAFF
CDR3nt: TGTGCCAGCAGTTTAAACAGGGAAGCTTTCTTT
v_gene: TRBV28
d_gene: .
j_gene: TRBJ1-1
len: 11

CDR3aa: CASSPWDTGEQYF
CDR3nt: TGTGCCAGCAGCCCATGGGACACGGGCGAGCAGTACTTC
v_gene: TRBV5-8
d_gene: .
j_gene: TRBJ2-7
len: 13

CDR3aa: CASSLGGANSPLHF
CDR3nt: TGTGCCAGCAGCTTGGGAGGGGCCAATTCACCCCTCCACTTT
v_gene: TRBV7-3
d_gene: .
j_gene: TRBJ1-6
len: 14

CDR3aa: CASNPGMNTGELFF
CDR3nt: TGTGCCAGCAACCCAGGGATGAACACCGGGGAGCTGTTTTTT
v_gene: TRBV7-3
d_gene: .
j_gene: TRBJ2-2
len: 14

CDR3aa: CASSSGTSEVEQFF
CDR3nt: TGTGCCAGCAGCTCCGGGACTAGCGAGGTTGAGCAGTTCTTC
v_gene: TRBV6-5
d_gene: TRBD2
j_gene: TRBJ2-1
len: 14

CDR3aa: CSAEVGEEQFF
CDR3nt: TGCAGCGCCGAGGTCGGGGAAGAGCAGTTCTTC
v_gene: TRBV29-1
d_gene: .
j_gene: TRBJ2-1
len: 11

CDR3aa: CASSEGPENYGYTF
CDR3nt: TGTGCCAGCAGTGAGGGGCCGGAAAACTATGGCTACACCTTC
v_gene: TRBV6-1
d_gene: .
j_gene: TRBJ1-2
len: 14

CDR3aa: CASSVGGRDLGSPLHF
CDR3nt: TGTGCCAGCAGCGTAGGGGGCAGGGATTTGGGTTCACCCCTCCACTTT
v_gene: TRBV9
d_gene: .
j_gene: TRBJ1-6
len: 16

CDR3aa: CASSKRQTLRTSGNTIYF
CDR3nt: TGTGCCAGTAGTAAAAGACAGACCCTTCGGACGTCTGGAAACACCATATATTTT
v_gene: TRBV19
d_gene: .
j_gene: TRBJ1-3
len: 18

CDR3aa: CASSSAYEQYF
CDR3nt: TGTGCCAGCAGCTCCGCGTACGAGCAGTACTTC
v_gene: TRBV7-2
d_gene: .
j_gene: TRBJ2-7
len: 11

CDR3aa: CASSGGVNIQYF
CDR3nt: TGTGCCAGCAGCGGGGGGGTAAACATTCAGTACTTC
v_gene: TRBV7-9
d_gene: TRBD2
j_gene: TRBJ2-4
len: 12

CDR3aa: CASEPGQAPYEQYF
CDR3nt: TGTGCCAGCGAACCGGGACAGGCCCCCTACGAGCAGTACTTC
v_gene: TRBV27
d_gene: TRBD1
j_gene: TRBJ2-7
len: 14

CDR3aa: CASSEGGAGETQYF
CDR3nt: TGTGCCAGCAGCGAGGGAGGGGCTGGGGAGACCCAGTACTTC
v_gene: TRBV7-9
d_gene: TRBD2
j_gene: TRBJ2-5
len: 14

CDR3aa: CARSFSASRDTYEQYF
CDR3nt: TGTGCCAGAAGCTTTTCAGCGTCTCGGGACACGTACGAGCAGTACTTC
v_gene: TRBV7-5
d_gene: .
j_gene: TRBJ2-7
len: 16

CDR3aa: CASSELGQGVTEAFF
CDR3nt: TGTGCCAGCAGTGAACTGGGACAGGGGGTCACTGAAGCTTTCTTT
v_gene: TRBV6-1
d_gene: TRBD1
j_gene: TRBJ1-1
len: 15

CDR3aa: CAISATDYNSPLHF
CDR3nt: TGTGCCATCAGTGCGACAGACTATAATTCACCCCTCCACTTT
v_gene: TRBV10-3
d_gene: .
j_gene: TRBJ1-6
len: 14

CDR3aa: CAWSRAFGNTGELFF
CDR3nt: TGTGCCTGGAGCCGAGCGTTCGGGAACACCGGGGAGCTGTTTTTT
v_gene: TRBV30
d_gene: .
j_gene: TRBJ2-2
len: 15

CDR3aa: CASSLTRDRENEKLFF
CDR3nt: TGTGCCAGCAGTTTAACCCGGGACAGGGAGAATGAAAAACTGTTTTTT
v_gene: TRBV27
d_gene: TRBD1
j_gene: TRBJ1-4
len: 16

CDR3aa: CASSLTPGNSPLHF
CDR3nt: TGTGCCAGCAGCTTAACGCCAGGGAATTCACCCCTCCACTTT
v_gene: TRBV7-9
d_gene: .
j_gene: TRBJ1-6
len: 14